The 15 T cell receptor beta chains below were found in one sample sequenced in a study of cytomegalovirus exposure and HLA in healthy donors (dated by TCRdb to between 2016 and 2019). Library preparation used the immunoSEQ multiplex PCR assay. For the multiplex PCR, a mixture combining 60 forward primers for TCR Vbeta segments and 13 reverse primers for TCR Jbeta segments was used. Here the immuneACCESS table is served through TCRdb, limited to in-frame sequences with V and J called. Missing clones are a known gap in these copies; in checked studies unresolved V genes cover under half, and the rest lacks a known reason. The sample contains roughly 87,000 clones, approximately 75% of them found a single time. The ten most abundant clones make up more than 3.5% of the sample. Sequences were obtained from PBMCs. These receptors all come from a man between 60 and 75 years old in good health and CMV-seronegative.

The chain couples TRBV18 to TRBJ1-1, with 7 nucleotides matching TRBD1. This CDR3 comprises 15 residues. CDR1 is KGHSH and CDR2 is LQKENI in the germline V gene. V lost 1 base and J lost 3; bases outside the gene matches: 5. CDR3 nucleotides: TGTGCCAGCTCACCACGTACCGACAGGGACACTGAAGCTTTCTTT. Residues: CASSPRTDRDTEAFF.

The chain employs TRBV10-3 and TRBJ2-3; 10 positions agree with TRBD2. This CDR3 contains 15 residues. CDR1 is ENHRY and CDR2 is SYGVKD in the germline V gene. V dropped 7 bases and J dropped 5; count of bases not matched to a gene: 9. CDR3 sequence reads: CAINRERGGEDTQYF. For the CDR3, the DNA is TGTGCCATCAACCGTGAGCGGGGGGGGGAAGATACGCAGTATTTT.

This clone came up once. The rearrangement links TRBV25-1 to TRBJ2-7, with D maybe TRBD1 (6 bases). The CDR3 runs to 13 residues. Germline assignment: CDR1 MGHDK and CDR2 SYGVNS. V lost 1 base and J lost 3, with 7 bases in between. CDR3 DNA sequence: TGTGCCAGCAGTGAATCGGACAGCTACGAGCAGTACTTC. The encoded protein is CASSESDSYEQYF.

The chain has TRBV7-8 and TRBJ2-5, with 11 bases aligning to TRBD2. With 6 bases clipped from V and 5 bases from J, the junction kept 11 bases outside the gene matches. The CDR3 totals 16 residues. The V gene's germline CDR1 is SGHVS and CDR2 FQNEAQ. CDR3 loop: CASRAQLAGALETQYF. Here the CDR3 DNA reads TGTGCCAGCAGGGCACAACTAGCGGGGGCATTGGAGACCCAGTACTTC.

This chain joins TRBV25-1 and TRBJ1-2; tentative D call: TRBD1 (6 bases). There are 13 residues in the CDR3. Trimming removed 8 bases at V and 4 bases at J, with 14 bases between. Germline values: CDR1 MGHDK, CDR2 SYGVNS. The CDR3 here is CASPRGGGYGYTF. As DNA, the CDR3 is TGTGCCAGCCCTCGGGGGGGCGGCTATGGCTACACCTTC.

J is TRBJ2-7 and V is TRBV27; the D is unclear. Germline CDR1 and CDR2: MNHEY and SMNVEV (reference sequence). This CDR3 is built from 15 residues. V lost 3 bases, J lost 3 bases, and 15 bases lay in between. The CDR3 reads CASSLTPKLLYEQYF. For the CDR3, the DNA is TGTGCCAGCAGTTTGACACCTAAACTCCTCTACGAGCAGTACTTC.

V usage is TRBV6-6 and J usage is TRBJ1-2; D might be TRBD1 (5 bases). The CDR3 spans 16 residues. Germline V gene sequence: CDR1 MNHNY, CDR2 SVGAGI (reference sequence). Between the trimmed V and J ends, which lost 8 bases and 1 base, there was a span of 20 bases. CDR3 protein: CASRRQGSVINYGYTF. CDR3 in DNA: TGTGCCAGCCGCCGTCAGGGAAGCGTCATTAACTATGGCTACACCTTC.

The rearrangement joins TRBV7-8 to TRBJ2-5, with TRBD2 matching 13 bases. The J call is uncertain, as TRBJ2-7 better fits the DNA end. The CDR3 contains 17 residues. Looked up from germline, CDR1 is SGHVS and CDR2 is FQNEAQ. CDR3 amino acids: CASSSGLAGVRGDEQYF. DNA for the CDR3: TGTGCCAGCAGCTCCGGACTAGCGGGGGTAAGAGGGGACGAGCAGTACTTC.

The J gene is TRBJ2-7, the V gene TRBV27; D is unresolved. Trimming cost V 3 bases and J 0 bases, with 9 bases left between them. Germline V lookup: CDR1 MNHEY, CDR2 SMNVEV (reference sequence). The CDR3 has 14 residues. The CDR3 loop is CASSFLGYSYEQYF. CDR3 DNA sequence: TGTGCCAGCAGTTTTTTGGGCTACTCCTACGAGCAGTACTTC.

A few counts support this clone. The rearrangement links TRBV7-3 to TRBJ2-6; a weak D match, TRBD2 (7 bases). The length of the CDR3 is 15 residues. V dropped 5 bases and J dropped 4 bases, with 12 bases sitting between them. Germline values: CDR1 SGHTA, CDR2 FQGTGA. The CDR3 protein is CASSPGGRGANVLTF. CDR3 bases: TGTGCCAGCAGCCCCGGGGGGCGCGGGGCCAACGTCCTGACTTTC.

CDR3 bases: TGTGCCAGCAGCACACAGAGTGCAACTAATGAAAAACTGTTTTTT. Residues: CASSTQSATNEKLFF. This chain uses TRBV9 with TRBJ1-4; D not resolved. Trimming removed 4 bases at V and 0 bases at J, with 10 bases between. CDR1 is SGDLS and CDR2 is YYNGEE in the germline V gene. The CDR3 runs 15 residues.

This chain links TRBV29-1 with TRBJ1-2; tentatively, D is TRBD1 (5 bases). The germline V gene has CDR1 SQVTM and CDR2 ANQGSEA. There are 13 residues in the CDR3. The V gene lost 3 bases and the J gene lost 5 bases, with 13 bases spanning the gap. The CDR3 is CSVESRAEYGYTF. In nucleotides, the CDR3 is TGCAGCGTTGAGTCCAGGGCAGAGTATGGCTACACCTTC.

This clone is a singleton in its sample. The gene calls are TRBV15 and TRBJ1-2; D is undetermined. Germline CDR1 is LNHNV and CDR2 is YYDKDF (reference sequence). The CDR3 is 15 amino acids. The germline V and J ends were trimmed by 0 bases and 4 bases, with 12 bases remaining between them. Written as DNA, the CDR3 is TGTGCCACCAGCAGAGATAGTCCGGGATCCTATGGCTACACCTTC. Translated: CATSRDSPGSYGYTF.

The chain carries TRBV5-8 and TRBJ1-1; a possible D gene is TRBD1 (5 bases). Looked up from germline, CDR1 is SGHTS and CDR2 is YDEGEE. The V end was cut by 3 bases, the J end by 3 bases, with 18 bases between. The CDR3 loop spans 16 amino acids. The CDR3 nucleotides are TGTGCCAGCAGCTATCCGACAGTTCAAAGGGACACTGAAGCTTTCTTT. Translated: CASSYPTVQRDTEAFF.

The rearrangement joins TRBV27 to TRBJ2-3; TRBD1 matches 8 bases. The germline V gene has CDR1 MNHEY and CDR2 SMNVEV (reference sequence). The CDR3 totals 13 residues. With 8 bases clipped from V and 3 bases from J, the junction kept 4 bases outside the gene matches. The CDR3 reads CASGTGGTDTQYF. The DNA for the CDR3 is TGTGCCAGCGGGACAGGAGGGACAGATACGCAGTATTTT.